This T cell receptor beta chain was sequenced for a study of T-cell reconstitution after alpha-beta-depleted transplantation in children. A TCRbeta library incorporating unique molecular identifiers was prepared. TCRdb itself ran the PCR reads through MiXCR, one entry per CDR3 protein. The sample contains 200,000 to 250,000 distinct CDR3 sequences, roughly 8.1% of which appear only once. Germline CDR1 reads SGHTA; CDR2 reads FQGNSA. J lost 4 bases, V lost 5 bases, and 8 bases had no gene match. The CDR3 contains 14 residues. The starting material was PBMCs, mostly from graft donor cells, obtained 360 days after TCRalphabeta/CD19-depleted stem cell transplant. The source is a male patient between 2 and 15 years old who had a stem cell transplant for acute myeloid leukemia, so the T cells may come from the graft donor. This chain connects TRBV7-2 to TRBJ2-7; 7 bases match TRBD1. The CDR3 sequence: CASSHRNRGYEQYF. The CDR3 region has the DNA TGTGCCAGCAGCCATCGTAACAGGGGTTACGAGCAGTACTTC.